Shown below are 24 T cell receptor beta chains from a single sample sequenced in a study of Ad26.COV2.S vaccination and SARS-CoV-2 variants. The data were produced by immunoSEQ multiplex PCR, yet TCRdb's version contains in-frame clones alone and is incomplete. The table includes under 150,000 clones, approximately 90% detected once. Sequenced material: peripheral blood, taken after recovery from COVID-19. The receptors originated from a human donor who had recovered from COVID-19.

The rearrangement links TRBV19 to TRBJ1-5; the D gene is possibly TRBD1 (5 bases). With 0 bases removed from V and 4 bases from J, the gap between germline ends came to 16 bases. There are 17 residues in the CDR3. The germline V gene encodes CDR1 LNHDA and CDR2 SQIVND (reference sequence). The CDR3, as DNA: TGTGCCAGTAGTATAGATCTTCGGGACTTGGTGAATCAGCCCCAGCATTTT. As protein: CASSIDLRDLVNQPQHF.

The chain couples TRBV25-1 to TRBJ2-2, with a tentative D call TRBD1 (5 bases). Germline lookup yields CDR1 MGHDK and CDR2 SYGVNS. V was clipped by 10 bases and J by 5 bases, with 17 bases between them. This CDR3 has 14 amino acids. CDR3: CAIPLKGWTGELFF. CDR3 sequence (DNA): TGTGCCATACCACTTAAGGGGTGGACCGGGGAGCTGTTTTTT.

This clone was seen only a few times. This CDR3 reads CASSSIGSSYNSPLHF. Written as DNA, the CDR3 is TGTGCCAGCAGCTCGATCGGGAGCTCCTATAATTCACCCCTCCACTTT. The chain uses TRBV5-4 and TRBJ1-6; D not resolved. CDR1 is SGHNT, CDR2 YYREEE, per germline (reference sequence). The CDR3 length is 16 residues. The V end was cut by 3 bases, the J end by 0 bases, with 10 bases between.

This clone turned up a few times. V and J are TRBV6-2 or TRBV6-3 and TRBJ2-5; 9 positions match TRBD1. The V segment lost 5 bases and the J segment 5 bases; nucleotides outside the gene matches: 6. Germline values: CDR1 MNHEY, CDR2 SVGEGT. The CDR3 consists of 14 residues. The CDR3 sequence: CASSHRGRGETQYF. For the CDR3, the DNA is TGTGCCAGCAGTCACAGGGGGCGCGGGGAGACCCAGTACTTC.

V usage is TRBV21-1 and J usage is TRBJ2-2; TRBD1 is taken as the D call from the table, unchecked against the DNA. TRBV21-1 is an annotated pseudogene. The CDR3 runs to 14 residues. CDR3 loop: CASSKRGSTGELFF. CDR3 nucleotide sequence: TGTGCCAGCAGCAAAAGGGGATCCACCGGGGAGCTGTTTTTT.

This sequence joins TRBV13 and TRBJ1-2; no reliable D call. The CDR3 covers 12 residues. CDR1 is PRHDT and CDR2 is FYEKMQ in the germline V gene (reference sequence). V lost 4 bases to trimming and J lost 5 bases, with 8 bases between them. As DNA, the CDR3 is TGTGCCAGCAGCTCGATCCTATATGGCTACACCTTC. Amino acids: CASSSILYGYTF.

The chain couples TRBV30 to TRBJ2-6, with no clear D. The length of the CDR3 is 10 residues. The germline V gene has CDR1 GTSNPN and CDR2 SVGIG (reference sequence). Trimming removed 3 bases from V and 17 bases from J, with 11 bases in between. In DNA, the CDR3 is TGTGCCTGGAGGTGGCGGATTTTGACTTTC. Translated: CAWRWRILTF.

J is TRBJ1-2 and V is TRBV6-6; 8 nucleotides match TRBD1. The germline V gene encodes CDR1 MNHNY and CDR2 SVGAGI (reference sequence). The CDR3 loop spans 13 amino acids. V lost 6 bases, J lost 8 bases, and 8 bases stayed unmatched. CDR3 coding DNA: TGTGCCAGCAGAGACAGGGGCGGTGGGGGCTACACCTTC. It codes for CASRDRGGGGYTF.

The rearrangement links TRBV5-1 to TRBJ2-3; a possible D gene is TRBD2 (5 bases). Germline lookup yields CDR1 SGHRS and CDR2 YFSETQ. This CDR3 has 17 amino acids. With 0 bases removed from V and 1 base from J, the gap between germline ends came to 15 bases. CDR3 nucleotide sequence: TGCGCCAGCAGCTTGGGGTCCGGGCAACTAGGCACAGATACGCAGTATTTT. Protein sequence: CASSLGSGQLGTDTQYF. The full variable domain, in which reference TRBV5-1 and TRBJ2-3 provide the parts outside the CDR3, is KAGVTQTPRYLIKTRGQQVTLSCSPISGHRSVSWYQQTPGQGLQFLFEYFSETQRNKGNFPGRFSGRQFSNSRSEMNVSTLELGDSALYLCASSLGSGQLGTDTQYFGPGTRLTVL.

This sequence joins TRBV6-5 and TRBJ1-5; 8 bases align to TRBD1. Germline V gene data show CDR1 as MNHEY and CDR2 as SVGAGI. V lost 6 bases and J lost 3; bases outside the gene matches: 7. CDR3 length: 15 amino acids. The CDR3 is CASRPDRADNQPQHF. The CDR3 DNA reads as TGTGCCAGCAGACCGGACAGGGCCGACAATCAGCCCCAGCATTTT.

V gene TRBV29-1 combines with J gene TRBJ1-1; maybe TRBD1 (6 bases). Trimming left V 8 bases short and J 0 bases short, with 19 bases between. This CDR3 contains 15 residues. CDR1 is SQVTM, CDR2 ANQGSEA, per germline. The CDR3 DNA reads as TGCAGCACCTCATCCCCGGGGGCTATGAACACTGAAGCTTTCTTT. Protein: CSTSSPGAMNTEAFF.

J is TRBJ2-7 and V is TRBV4-3; D is perhaps TRBD1 (5 bases). The V end lost 4 bases, the J end lost 5 bases, and 12 bases lay between the germline ends. The CDR3 extends over 13 amino acids. Germline V gene sequence: CDR1 LGHNA, CDR2 YSLEER. The CDR3 nucleotides are TGCGCCAGCAGCCCGCCGGACACCCACGAGCAGTACTTC. This sequence encodes CASSPPDTHEQYF.

J is TRBJ2-6 and V is TRBV7-2; D uncertain. The germline CDR1 and CDR2 sequences are SGHTA and FQGNSA. The CDR3 has 15 amino acids. Trimming removed 2 bases at V and 0 bases at J, with 5 bases between. In nucleotides, the CDR3 is TGTGCCAGCAGCTTATGGTTCTCTGGGGCCAACGTCCTGACTTTC. Protein: CASSLWFSGANVLTF.

V and J are TRBV15 and TRBJ1-2; D remains unclear. Germline CDR1 reads LNHNV; CDR2 reads YYDKDF (reference sequence). The germline V and J ends were trimmed by 7 bases and 4 bases, with 16 bases remaining between them. This CDR3 contains 14 residues. The CDR3 DNA reads TGTGCCACCACTGAGGGTACGGCCTCCTATGGCTACACCTTC. Protein sequence: CATTEGTASYGYTF.

The table lists this clone with a count of one. The J gene is TRBJ1-1, the V gene TRBV5-3; D is possibly TRBD1 (6 bases). TRBV5-3 is designated an ORF whose function remains uncertain. V lost 10 bases to trimming and J lost 3 bases, with 13 bases between them. The CDR3 totals 12 residues. The CDR3 region is CAVSKGDTEAFF. The CDR3 coding sequence is TGTGCCGTCTCGAAGGGGGACACTGAAGCTTTCTTT.

The chain couples TRBV7-6 to TRBJ1-6, with D possibly being TRBD1 (6 bases). The CDR3 is 13 residues long. Deletions cut 0 bases from V and 10 bases from J, with 7 bases between. The germline V gene encodes CDR1 SGHVS and CDR2 FNYEAQ. CDR3 sequence reads: CASSLAGGSPLHF. CDR3 bases: TGTGCCAGCAGCTTAGCAGGGGGGTCACCCCTCCACTTT.

The chain employs TRBV25-1 and TRBJ1-2; no clear D gene. Germline CDR1 is MGHDK and CDR2 is SYGVNS. The CDR3 spans 11 residues. V was trimmed by 1 base and J by 10 bases, leaving 7 bases between them. CDR3 sequence (DNA): TGTGCCAGCAGTGAATTAAATTTCTACACCTTC. Encoded protein: CASSELNFYTF.

V is TRBV2 and J is TRBJ1-2; D possibly corresponds to TRBD1 (5 bases). Germline CDR1 is SNHLY and CDR2 is FYNNEI. This CDR3 has 17 amino acids. Deletions cut 6 bases from V and 0 bases from J, with 20 bases between. The CDR3 DNA follows: TGTGCCAGCAGCCAGACAGCCCAAGGGATATCTAACTATGGCTACACCTTC. Its translation is CASSQTAQGISNYGYTF.

V and J are TRBV5-5 and TRBJ2-5; either TRBD1 or TRBD2 may fit D (5 bases each). CDR1 is SGHKS and CDR2 is YYEKEE in the germline V gene (reference sequence). The CDR3 totals 15 residues. Trimming removed 4 bases at V and 1 base at J, with 14 bases between. The CDR3 loop reads CASSLGTASQETQYF. CDR3 DNA: TGTGCCAGCAGCCTGGGGACCGCTAGCCAAGAGACCCAGTACTTC.

This chain joins TRBV24-1 and TRBJ2-3; the D gene is possibly TRBD2 (5 bases). This CDR3 contains 14 residues. Per germline, CDR1 KGHDR and CDR2 SFDVKD. With 6 bases removed from V and 5 bases from J, the gap between germline ends came to 14 bases. CDR3 in DNA: TGTGCCACCAGTCTAGCTTCGAGCCGAGATACGCAGTATTTT. Translated, it gives CATSLASSRDTQYF.

This chain uses TRBV12-3 or TRBV12-4 with TRBJ1-1; 7 nucleotides align to TRBD1. V was pared by 5 bases and J by 3 bases, with 3 bases of the junction left unmatched. This CDR3 comprises 13 residues. CDR3 coding DNA: TGTGCCAGCAGTCGGACAGGATACACTGAAGCTTTCTTT. As protein: CASSRTGYTEAFF.

The rearrangement uses TRBV29-1 and TRBJ2-1; 9 bases are a match to TRBD1. CDR1 and CDR2 (germline): SQVTM, ANQGSEA. The V gene end was trimmed by 6 bases and the J gene end by 8 bases; junction bases not matched to a gene: 2. The CDR3 covers 11 residues. The CDR3 DNA follows: TGCAGCGTACAGGGGGCTCATGAGCAGTTCTTC. Its translation: CSVQGAHEQFF.

The chain carries TRBV5-6 and TRBJ2-5, with 7 positions matching TRBD2. CDR1 is SGHDT and CDR2 is YYEEEE in the germline V gene. J gave up 5 bases and V 4 bases, and 14 bases lay outside the gene matches. CDR3 size: 16 residues. DNA for the CDR3: TGTGCCAGCAGCCCCTGGGGGACTACCCTCTTGGAGACCCAGTACTTC. It yields the protein CASSPWGTTLLETQYF.

The chain recombines TRBV4-3 with TRBJ1-2; D is ambiguous. Germline V gene sequence: CDR1 LGHNA, CDR2 YSLEER. This CDR3 has 13 residues. Trimming took off 1 base at V and 5 bases at J, with 8 bases between the two ends. CDR3 sequence: CASSQGGPYGYTF. The CDR3 DNA is TGCGCCAGCAGCCAAGGGGGTCCATATGGCTACACCTTC.